This entry features one T cell receptor (beta chain) sequence. Repertoires were generated with immunoSEQ multiplex PCR, while TCRdb's copy carries only in-frame clones and drops some. This sample yields more than 2,000,000 clones, of which roughly nine tenths are seen a single time; 0.13% to 0.15% belongs to the top ten. The data were taken from a study of shared clonotypes between healthy human individuals. In the study overall: CD4 naive cells filled three plates per donor, CD4 memory three, CD8 naive two and CD8 memory one.

CDR3 size: 14 residues. CDR1 SNHLY and CDR2 FYNNEI come from the germline V gene. Trimming removed 9 bases from V and 4 bases from J; junction bases left unmatched: 7. The receptor comes from a man aged 18 to 29 in good health. This chain joins TRBV2 and TRBJ2-3; 10 bases agree with TRBD2. Sequences were obtained from naive CD4+ T cells sorted from blood. As for subset: CD45RA+ positively selected. In DNA form, the CDR3 reads TGTGCCAGTGTAGCGGGGGGCCTTCCAGATACGCAGTATTTT. Its protein product is CASVAGGLPDTQYF.